This T cell receptor beta chain was retrieved from a study of blood T cell repertoires in COVID-19. Study context: There were acute and convalescent COVID-19 samples, and they came from the United States, Italy and Spain. PBMCs, B-cell-depleted T cells, or T cells provided the cDNA or gDNA that made up the material.

Original data processing: Using reference gene primer amplification, nucleated cell counts were estimated. Only in-frame clones appear in the TCRdb table, and some are missing; sequencing was by immunoSEQ multiplex PCR. The DNA gave D and trimming, while V, J and clone size come from that table. The table lists approximately 190,000 clones, 80% of them singletons, with approximately 6.9% in the top ten. This clonotype originated in a man aged 55 to 70 with acute or convalescent COVID-19. The sample consisted of peripheral blood.

Here the CDR3 DNA reads TGTGCCATCGGAGGGGACAGGGGGCGCCGAGGCAATGAGCAGTTCTTC. It specifies CAIGGDRGRRGNEQFF. The chain links TRBV10-3 to TRBJ2-1, with 12 bases lining up with TRBD1. This CDR3 has 16 residues. V shed 8 bases and J 6 bases; nucleotides not matched to a gene: 11. Germline assignment: CDR1 ENHRY and CDR2 SYGVKD.